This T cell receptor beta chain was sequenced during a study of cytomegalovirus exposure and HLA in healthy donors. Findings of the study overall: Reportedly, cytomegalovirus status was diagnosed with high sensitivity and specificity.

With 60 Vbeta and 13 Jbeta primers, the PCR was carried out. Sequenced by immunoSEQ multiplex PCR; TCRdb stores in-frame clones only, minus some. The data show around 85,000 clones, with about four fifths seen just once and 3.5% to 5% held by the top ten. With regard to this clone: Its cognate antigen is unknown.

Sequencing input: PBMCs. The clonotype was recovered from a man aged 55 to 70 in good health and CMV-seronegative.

Here the CDR3 reads CASSEAWRGPKDAQYF. CDR3 coding DNA: TGTGCCAGCAGTGAAGCGTGGCGGGGGCCGAAGGATGCGCAGTATTTT. This chain links TRBV2 with TRBJ2-3; possibly TRBD2 for D (7 bases). CDR1 and CDR2 (germline): SNHLY, FYNNEI. The germline V and J ends were trimmed by 0 bases and 10 bases, with 20 bases remaining between them. The CDR3 contains 16 residues.